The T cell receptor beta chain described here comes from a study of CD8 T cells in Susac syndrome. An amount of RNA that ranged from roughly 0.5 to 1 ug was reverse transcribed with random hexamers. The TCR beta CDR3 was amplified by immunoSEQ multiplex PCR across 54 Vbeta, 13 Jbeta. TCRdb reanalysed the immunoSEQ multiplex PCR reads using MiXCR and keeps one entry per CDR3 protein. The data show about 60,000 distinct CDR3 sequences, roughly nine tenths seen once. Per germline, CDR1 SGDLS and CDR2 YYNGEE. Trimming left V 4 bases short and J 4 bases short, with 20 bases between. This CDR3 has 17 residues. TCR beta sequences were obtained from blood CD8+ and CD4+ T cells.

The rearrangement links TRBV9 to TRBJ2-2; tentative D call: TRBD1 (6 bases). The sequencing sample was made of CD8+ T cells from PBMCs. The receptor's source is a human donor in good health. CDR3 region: CASSPGGRVGPTGELFF. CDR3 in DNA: TGTGCCAGCAGCCCTGGGGGCCGGGTAGGACCCACCGGGGAGCTGTTTTTT.